This T cell receptor (beta chain) came from a study of graft-versus-host responses after intestinal transplantation. General study findings and limits: GvH clonotypes were identified within recipient marrow, with a subset emerging first in ileum or blood. Circulating GvH clone levels at their peak were associated with HvG declines (early post-transplant).

The protocol was immunoSEQ multiplex PCR, while the TCRdb copy is restricted to in-frame clones and leaves out a portion. The sample lists some 36,000 clones, roughly 95% occurring once. V shed 8 bases and J 7 bases; nucleotides not matched to a gene: 3. The CDR3 is made up of 13 amino acids. CDR1 and CDR2 (germline): LNHNV, YYDKDF (reference sequence). Turning to this clone: Its antigen is undetermined.

The chain combines TRBV15 with TRBJ1-6; 9 nucleotides agree with TRBD1. Material: unstimulated CD4+ T cells sorted from spleen or lymph node cells, obtained before transplant. This receptor was taken from a human donor who was the organ donor for an intestinal transplant. The CDR3 DNA reads as TGTGCCACCCGACAGGGGGAAAATTCACCCCTCCACTTT. Residues: CATRQGENSPLHF.